Sequencing of this T cell receptor beta chain was carried out in a study of blood T cell repertoires in COVID-19 (dated by TCRdb to about 2020). Study-wide context: Samples from collaborators originated in the United States, Italy and Spain and spanned both the acute and convalescent phases of COVID-19. The prospective study material was composed of cDNA or gDNA derived from T cells, B-cell-depleted T cells, or PBMCs. Deeply sampled blood TCRbeta repertoires from subjects exposed to, actively infected with, or recovered from COVID-19 were included in the dataset. The repertoires were made available in a free public database intended to serve as a resource for research on the immune response to SARS-CoV-2. Samples were obtained from the ongoing ImmuneRACE study (first 160 participants) and from 950 to 1,500 subjects provided by 6 global collaborators. The sample metadata nearly always contained a de-identified subject ID, COVID-19 status, age in years and sex. Where available, HLA class I and class II types were obtained from metadata supplied by the sample provider rather than from assay-based typing. Results the study describes overall, beyond this receptor: Clinical and demographic metadata were provided uncurated, with the amount varying by source and participant.

The CDR3 measures 12 amino acids from cysteine to phenylalanine. The read is trimmed to its CDR3 DNA, 36 bases read in frame from base 1. Reading the germline V gene (reference sequence) gives CDR1 SEHNR and CDR2 FQNEAQ. After removal of 5 bases from V and 11 bases from J, the junction retains 8 bases not matched to a gene. A word on this clone: Which antigen it targets is not known. The record has no base qualities; no much larger clone is one base away.

In the prospective study, participants were roughly 18 to 89 years old, resided in around 25 geographic areas of the United States, and were enrolled through a virtual design. In the prospective study, participants were assigned to cohorts based on the clinical history participants reported in a screening survey and a study questionnaire. Exposed participants had been in contact, within 2 weeks of entering the study, with a person who had a PCR-confirmed or clinician-diagnosed case of COVID-19. In the prospective study, whole blood, serum and a nasopharyngeal or oropharyngeal swab were collected from each participant by mobile phlebotomists. Over an approximately 2-month period, participants in the prospective study had the option of providing additional blood draws and questionnaires. Blood samples from the prospective study were shipped frozen or at room temperature prior to DNA extraction. The immunoSEQ Assay, a bias-controlled multiplex PCR, was used to amplify TCRbeta CDR3 regions from genomic DNA. As for the original processing: The number of nucleated cells in each sample was estimated by amplification of reference gene primers within the assay. Sequence reads were collapsed and filtered to measure the absolute abundance of every unique TCRbeta CDR3 rearrangement. For each sample, productive Simpson clonality was calculated as the square root of Simpson's diversity index across productive rearrangements. The immuneACCESS repertoire file appears here via TCRdb, limited to in-frame rearrangements. These files lack a portion of the clones; in checked studies, under half of the deficit traces to unresolved V genes, and the cause of the others is not known. The V and J calls and clone size were taken over from that table, and D and trimming were inferred from the DNA. The sample contains 200,000 to 250,000 clones, around four fifths of them found a single time. In total, the top ten clones hold approximately 4.8% of the sample.

Rearrangement joined TRBV7-9 to TRBJ1-1, with 7 junctional bases fitting TRBD1. This clonotype originated in a woman aged 45 to 65 who had been exposed to COVID-19. The sequenced material came from PBMCs or T cells enriched from blood (not recorded which). The nucleotide sequence is given as TGTGCCAGCAGCGATTTGGACAGGAGGGCTTTCTTT. This codes for CASSDLDRRAFF. The CDR3, completed at both ends by the reference TRBV7-9 and TRBJ1-1 genes, gives the full variable domain DTGVSQNPRHKITKRGQNVTFRCDPISEHNRLYWYRQTLGQGPEFLTYFQNEAQLEKSRLLSDRFSAERPKGSFSTLEIQRTEQGDSAMYLCASSDLDRRAFFGQGTRLTVV.